Described below is a single T cell receptor (beta chain) sequence and its context. The antigen is undetermined. TCRdb's copy holds only in-frame clones and misses some; the assay was immunoSEQ multiplex PCR. The sample carries some 330,000 clones, 86% recorded once. The data were taken from a study of cytomegalovirus exposure and HLA in healthy donors. Findings of the study overall: A subsequent analysis found that TCR clusters from the first cohort also tended to co-occur in the 90 to 150 validation repertoires, with about 94% of cluster scores above 0. Cytomegalovirus-associated status was assigned to approximately 160 TCR beta chains. Confirmation was obtained in vitro that a few CMV-associated chains are specific for CMV antigens.

Looked up from germline, CDR1 is LNHNV and CDR2 is YYDKDF (reference sequence). With 0 bases removed from V and 4 bases from J, the gap between germline ends came to 13 bases. This CDR3 spans 15 amino acids. The sequence was collected from a woman aged 18-29 years in good health and CMV-seronegative. Input material: PBMCs. The chain links TRBV15 to TRBJ2-7; the D gene is possibly TRBD2 (6 bases). CDR3 sequence: CATSRDQETSYEQYF. CDR3 sequence (DNA): TGTGCCACCAGCAGAGATCAGGAGACTAGTTACGAGCAGTACTTC.